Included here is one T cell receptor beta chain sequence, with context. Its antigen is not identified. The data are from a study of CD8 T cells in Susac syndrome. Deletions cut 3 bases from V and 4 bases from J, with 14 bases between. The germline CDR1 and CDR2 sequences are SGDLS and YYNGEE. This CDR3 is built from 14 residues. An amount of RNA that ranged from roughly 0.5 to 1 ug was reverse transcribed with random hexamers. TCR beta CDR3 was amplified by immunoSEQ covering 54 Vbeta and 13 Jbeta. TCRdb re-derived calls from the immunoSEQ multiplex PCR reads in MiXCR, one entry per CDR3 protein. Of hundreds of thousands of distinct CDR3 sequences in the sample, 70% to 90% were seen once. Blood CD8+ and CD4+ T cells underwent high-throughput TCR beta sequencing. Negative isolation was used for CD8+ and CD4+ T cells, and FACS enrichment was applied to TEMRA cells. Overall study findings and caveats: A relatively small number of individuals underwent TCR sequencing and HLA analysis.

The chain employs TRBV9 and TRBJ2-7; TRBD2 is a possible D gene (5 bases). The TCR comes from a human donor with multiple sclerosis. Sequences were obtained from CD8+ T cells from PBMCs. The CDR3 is CASSARESAYEQYF. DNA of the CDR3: TGTGCCAGCAGCGCCCGGGAAAGCGCGTACGAGCAGTACTTC.